This TCR beta chain is from a study of cytomegalovirus exposure and HLA in healthy donors. TCRdb keeps only in-frame clones here, not all; method: immunoSEQ multiplex PCR. This sample has approximately 280,000 clones, with 80% to 90% found just once. Donors were drawn from the approximately 120-subject validation cohort, separate from the roughly 670-subject first cohort. The trim removed 4 bases at V and 2 bases at J, leaving 8 bases unmatched. The CDR3 is made up of 15 amino acids. Germline V lookup: CDR1 SQVTM, CDR2 ANQGSEA. General study results and limits: Associated with cytomegalovirus, according to the listing, were 170 or so TCR beta chains. TCR clusters originating in the first cohort tended to co-occur in the 100 to 150 validation repertoires, according to a later analysis. Most observed TCR sequences were rare, whereas some public TCRs were detected in many donors.

Details on this clone: Its target is not known.

This chain connects TRBV29-1 to TRBJ2-5; 9 nucleotides align to TRBD1. The receptor was derived from a woman under 30 in good health and CMV-seronegative. The material sequenced was PBMCs. The chain's CDR3 is CSVVSPGQGQETQYF. The DNA for the CDR3 is TGCAGCGTTGTCTCTCCGGGACAGGGTCAAGAGACCCAGTACTTC.